One and the same sample provided the 12 T cell receptor beta chains below, sequenced in a study of PD-L1 blockade in urothelial cancer. As to time point: pretreatment peripheral blood. Generated by immunoSEQ multiplex PCR, the TCRdb table keeps only in-frame clones and is missing some. The sample lists roughly 63,000 clones; 81% were seen once. The material was PBMCs, obtained around atezolizumab (anti-PD-L1) treatment. The source of these receptors is a man aged 65 to 85 with urothelial cancer.

The chain is built from TRBV18 and TRBJ1-2; maybe TRBD1 (5 bases). Trimming removed 1 base at V and 1 base at J, with 13 bases between. This CDR3 is 16 amino acids long. Germline V gene lookup returns CDR1 KGHSH and CDR2 LQKENI. DNA of the CDR3: TGTGCCAGCTCACCACTCGATGGAGGGGATAACTATGGCTACACCTTC. This translates into CASSPLDGGDNYGYTF.

The rearrangement uses TRBV5-1 and TRBJ2-7, with 10 nucleotides matching TRBD2. CDR1 is SGHRS and CDR2 is YFSETQ in the germline V gene. Unmatched junction bases numbered 3, after V lost 0 bases and J lost 0 bases. There are 16 residues in the CDR3. The chain's CDR3 is CASSLAVAGGSYEQYF. CDR3 bases: TGCGCCAGCAGCTTGGCCGTAGCGGGAGGCTCCTACGAGCAGTACTTC.

The chain couples TRBV19 to TRBJ2-1, with 13 bases fitting TRBD2. Unmatched junction bases numbered 7, after V lost 9 bases and J lost 5 bases. CDR1 LNHDA and CDR2 SQIVND come from the germline V gene (reference sequence). The CDR3 extends over 15 amino acids. Here the CDR3 reads CASEKGTSGDNEQFF. The CDR3 DNA reads TGTGCCAGCGAGAAGGGGACTAGCGGGGACAATGAGCAGTTCTTC.

The J gene is TRBJ2-1, the V gene TRBV5-1; 15 bases are shared with TRBD2. CDR1 and CDR2 from the germline V gene are SGHRS and YFSETQ. The CDR3 spans 19 residues. V lost 2 bases and J lost 5; bases outside the gene matches: 11. CDR3 DNA sequence: TGCGCCAGCAGCTTCCCCGGGACTAGCGGGGGGCCCTTCGACAATGAGCAGTTCTTC. Residues: CASSFPGTSGGPFDNEQFF.

This chain connects TRBV5-1 to TRBJ1-3; D is possibly TRBD1 (5 bases). Germline lookup yields CDR1 SGHRS and CDR2 YFSETQ. The CDR3 covers 15 residues. Deletions cut 0 bases from V and 0 bases from J, with 7 bases between. CDR3 in amino acids: CASSLGTHSGNTIYF. The CDR3 bases are TGCGCCAGCAGCTTGGGGACACACTCTGGAAACACCATATATTTT.

This clone was detected a few times. This chain connects TRBV5-1 to TRBJ1-4; 8 bases match TRBD1. CDR1 and CDR2 (germline): SGHRS, YFSETQ. The CDR3 runs 15 residues. V lost 2 bases and J lost 8; bases outside the gene matches: 8. CDR3 amino acids: CASSLTGTGQEKLFF. Written as DNA, the CDR3 is TGCGCCAGCAGCTTAACCGGGACAGGTCAAGAAAAACTGTTTTTT.

The chain carries TRBV5-6 and TRBJ1-5; 7 bases align to TRBD1. The V gene end was trimmed by 6 bases and the J gene end by 8 bases; junction bases not matched to a gene: 8. The CDR3 is made up of 13 amino acids. Germline V gene sequence: CDR1 SGHDT, CDR2 YYEEEE. CDR3: CASTRTGLEPQHF. CDR3 bases: TGTGCCAGCACCCGGACAGGCTTGGAGCCCCAGCATTTT.

This clone was counted a single time. This rearrangement joins TRBV11-3 to TRBJ2-7, with 11 positions matching TRBD2. V trimming: 3 bases; J trimming: 4 bases; junction bases outside the gene matches: 5. The CDR3 loop spans 15 amino acids. Germline CDR1 is SGHNT and CDR2 is YENEEA. The CDR3: CASSLGLAETYEQYF. The CDR3 DNA reads as TGTGCCAGCAGCTTGGGACTAGCGGAAACTTACGAGCAGTACTTC. Full variable domain (rest looked up from reference TRBV11-3 and TRBJ2-7): EAGVVQSPRYKIIEKKQPVAFWCNPISGHNTLYWYLQNLGQGPELLIRYENEEAVDDSQLPKDRFSAERLKGVDSTLKIQPAELGDSAVYLCASSLGLAETYEQYFGPGTRLTVT.

Here the CDR3 reads CASSITDRERGEQFF. In nucleotides, the CDR3 is TGTGCCAGTAGTATCACGGACAGGGAGCGGGGTGAGCAGTTCTTC. This chain joins TRBV19 and TRBJ2-1; weak D call: TRBD1 (8 bases). The CDR3 has 15 amino acids. V shed 3 bases and J shed 9 bases, with 18 bases lying between them. Germline lookup yields CDR1 LNHDA and CDR2 SQIVND (reference sequence).

The chain has TRBV7-9 and TRBJ2-3, with 7 nucleotides matching TRBD1. The CDR3 runs to 14 residues. Trimming removed 3 bases from V and 2 bases from J; junction bases left unmatched: 2. In germline, CDR1 is SEHNR, CDR2 FQNEAQ (reference sequence). The CDR3 DNA is TGTGCCAGCAGCTTCGGGACAGACACAGATACGCAGTATTTT. This sequence encodes CASSFGTDTDTQYF.

This clone has only a few counts. V and J are TRBV6-5 and TRBJ1-4; D remains ambiguous. V gave up 10 bases and J gave up 8 bases, with 17 bases separating them. This CDR3 spans 13 amino acids. The germline V gene encodes CDR1 MNHEY and CDR2 SVGAGI. This chain's CDR3 is CATRGGPGEKLFF. Written as DNA, the CDR3 is TGTGCCACCCGGGGTGGTCCGGGGGAAAAACTGTTTTTT.

In its sample, this clone was seen once. DNA of the CDR3: TGTGCCAGCAGTTACTCGACACCCCAGAACACTGAAGCTTTCTTT. Its translation is CASSYSTPQNTEAFF. This chain links TRBV6-5 with TRBJ1-1; no firm D call. This CDR3 has 15 amino acids. The germline V gene encodes CDR1 MNHEY and CDR2 SVGAGI. Trimming cost V 0 bases and J 1 base, with 9 bases left between them.